This T cell receptor (beta chain) was profiled in a study of blood T cell repertoires in COVID-19. The CDR3 has 13 amino acids. CDR1 and CDR2 (germline): SEHNR, FQNEAQ (reference sequence). Between the trimmed V and J ends, which lost 5 bases and 8 bases, there was a span of 12 bases. As handled by the study authors: How many nucleated cells were present was estimated from reference gene primer amplification. Assay: immunoSEQ multiplex PCR; the TCRdb copy retains only in-frame clones and omits some. The V and J calls and the clone size are those of that table, but D and trimming were determined from the DNA. The sample holds hundreds of thousands of clones; over 75% are singletons and the top ten take about 2%.

V gene TRBV7-9 combines with J gene TRBJ1-4, with D hard to call. This TCR was recovered from a woman aged 55-69 years with COVID-19, enrolled during active disease. The sample taken for sequencing was peripheral blood. The CDR3 sequence is CASSRGEGEKLFF. CDR3 bases: TGTGCCAGCAGCCGGGGAGAGGGAGAAAAACTGTTTTTT.